A selection of T cell receptor beta chains follows, all from one sample in a study of blood T cell repertoires in COVID-19. Profiled with immunoSEQ multiplex PCR; TCRdb holds only in-frame clones, not every one. The sample lists roughly 110,000 clones; 76% were seen once. Sample: peripheral blood. The origin of the receptors is a man aged 80 or over with COVID-19, enrolled during active disease. Each CDR3 is given with its conserved first and last residue. Fields, in order: J gene, D gene, V gene, clone size, CDR3 DNA, CDR3 protein. D genes are given only for firm matches. Clone size is shown for a subset of rows, as once, few, many or a class of expanded clone.

J gene: TRBJ1-2; D gene: NA; V gene: TRBV20-1; clone size: NA; CDR3 DNA: TGCAGTGCTAGAGCGTACTATGGCTACACCTTC; CDR3 protein: CSARAYYGYTF
J gene: TRBJ2-1; D gene: NA; V gene: TRBV29-1; clone size: NA; CDR3 DNA: TGCAGCGTTGGCAGGTCGATTGATGAGCAGTTCTTC; CDR3 protein: CSVGRSIDEQFF
J gene: TRBJ1-4; D gene: NA; V gene: TRBV24-1; clone size: NA; CDR3 DNA: TGTGCCACCAGTCCGGGACGGGGGACTAATGAAAAACTGTTTTTT; CDR3 protein: CATSPGRGTNEKLFF
J gene: TRBJ2-5; D gene: NA; V gene: TRBV4-2; clone size: NA; CDR3 DNA: TGTGCCAGCAGCGCCCGACAGCAAGAGACCCAGTACTTC; CDR3 protein: CASSARQQETQYF
J gene: TRBJ2-1; D gene: TRBD2; V gene: TRBV28; clone size: NA; CDR3 DNA: TGTGCCAGCAGTTTTAGCCTAGCGGGAGGCTCCGCTAGGGATGAGCAGTTCTTC; CDR3 protein: CASSFSLAGGSARDEQFF
J gene: TRBJ2-5; D gene: TRBD1; V gene: TRBV5-4; clone size: NA; CDR3 DNA: TGTGCCAGCAGCTCCACAGGGGGAGAGACCCAGTACTTC; CDR3 protein: CASSSTGGETQYF
J gene: TRBJ2-1; D gene: TRBD2; V gene: TRBV29-1; clone size: NA; CDR3 DNA: TGCAGCGCAAGAGGACTAGCGGGAGCGGAGGAGCAGTTCTTC; CDR3 protein: CSARGLAGAEEQFF
J gene: TRBJ2-5; D gene: NA; V gene: TRBV7-9; clone size: many; CDR3 DNA: TGTGCCAGCAGCTTACAGGGTCCAGAGACCCAGTACTTC; CDR3 protein: CASSLQGPETQYF
J gene: TRBJ2-5; D gene: NA; V gene: TRBV4-1; clone size: NA; CDR3 DNA: TGCGCCAGCAGCCAAGGCCCCGCGGGGGCCCAAGAGACCCAGTACTTC; CDR3 protein: CASSQGPAGAQETQYF
J gene: TRBJ1-1; D gene: TRBD1; V gene: TRBV6-2/TRBV6-3; clone size: NA; CDR3 DNA: TGTGCCAGCAGTTACGGTTTCAGGGGGACCTCTAACACTGAAGCTTTCTTT; CDR3 protein: CASSYGFRGTSNTEAFF
J gene: TRBJ1-2; D gene: TRBD1; V gene: TRBV6-1; clone size: NA; CDR3 DNA: TGTGCCAGCAGTGAATCGGGAGTCGGCAGGGGGACAGCTAACTATGGCTACACCTTC; CDR3 protein: CASSESGVGRGTANYGYTF
J gene: TRBJ1-3; D gene: TRBD1; V gene: TRBV5-1; clone size: once; CDR3 DNA: TGCGCCAGCAGCTTGGCAGGACAGGGTCACTCTGGAAACACCATATATTTT; CDR3 protein: CASSLAGQGHSGNTIYF
J gene: TRBJ2-1; D gene: NA; V gene: TRBV11-3; clone size: few; CDR3 DNA: TGTGCCAGCGCCCGTCTGGGAGGAAGCTACAATGAGCAGTTCTTC; CDR3 protein: CASARLGGSYNEQFF
J gene: TRBJ1-1; D gene: TRBD1; V gene: TRBV5-1; clone size: NA; CDR3 DNA: TGCGCCAGCAGTCCTGGGACAGGGGGCGCAGGTACTGAAGCTTTCTTT; CDR3 protein: CASSPGTGGAGTEAFF
J gene: TRBJ2-7; D gene: NA; V gene: TRBV6-5; clone size: NA; CDR3 DNA: TGTGCCAGCAGTTACGGGGGGTGGAGCTCCTACGAGCAGTACTTC; CDR3 protein: CASSYGGWSSYEQYF
J gene: TRBJ2-1; D gene: TRBD2; V gene: TRBV19; clone size: NA; CDR3 DNA: TGTGCCAGTAGTCACTCGGGACTAGCGTACCCAAGTGAGCAGTTCTTC; CDR3 protein: CASSHSGLAYPSEQFF
J gene: TRBJ2-3; D gene: TRBD2; V gene: TRBV11-2; clone size: many; CDR3 DNA: TGTGCCAGCAGCCTCCTAGCGGGAGTCGGAGATACGCAGTATTTT; CDR3 protein: CASSLLAGVGDTQYF
J gene: TRBJ2-5; D gene: TRBD2; V gene: TRBV24-1; clone size: NA; CDR3 DNA: TGTGCCACCAAAGGTAGCGGGAGTGTCGAGACCCAGTACTTC; CDR3 protein: CATKGSGSVETQYF
J gene: TRBJ1-5; D gene: NA; V gene: TRBV7-2; clone size: NA; CDR3 DNA: TGTGCCAGCAGCCCACAGGGCAACAACAATCAGCCCCAGCATTTT; CDR3 protein: CASSPQGNNNQPQHF
J gene: TRBJ1-5; D gene: NA; V gene: TRBV28; clone size: NA; CDR3 DNA: TGTGCCAGCAGTTTTGGCAGGAACAATCAGCCCCAGCATTTT; CDR3 protein: CASSFGRNNQPQHF
J gene: TRBJ1-5; D gene: TRBD1; V gene: TRBV11-2; clone size: NA; CDR3 DNA: TGTGCCAGCAGCTGGGACAGTAGCAATCAGCCCCAGCATTTT; CDR3 protein: CASSWDSSNQPQHF
J gene: TRBJ2-7; D gene: NA; V gene: TRBV11-2; clone size: NA; CDR3 DNA: TGTGCCAGCAGCTTAAGCGATCGGCCCTACGAGCAGTACTTC; CDR3 protein: CASSLSDRPYEQYF